The next 14 T cell receptor beta chains were all read from a single sample in a study of shared clonotypes between healthy human individuals (dated by TCRdb to the early 2020s). Libraries were constructed by the immunoSEQ multiplex PCR assay. This is the immuneACCESS table as TCRdb keeps it, with only in-frame sequences that have V and J called. A part of the clones is gone; compared with another copy, unresolved V genes explain less than half, and the rest is unexplained. The sample table records about 2.3 million clones; approximately 93% of these occur just once. The ten largest clones take up around 0.4% of the sample. The sample consisted of naive CD4+ T cells from PBMCs. What the cell subset or site label conveys for this sample: CD45RA+ positively selected. The receptor set was obtained from a man younger than 30 in good health. Some clones in this sample may be carry-over from other donors' samples.

The chain joins TRBV7-3 to TRBJ1-1; D is unclear. The CDR3 has 14 amino acids. Germline-derived CDR1 and CDR2 are SGHTA and FQGTGA. The germline V and J ends were trimmed by 5 bases and 3 bases, with 13 bases remaining between them. The CDR3 sequence: CASSATSGDTEAFF. The CDR3 region has the DNA TGTGCCAGCAGCGCGACGAGCGGGGACACTGAAGCTTTCTTT. Looking up the rest from reference TRBV7-3 and TRBJ1-1 gives the full variable domain: GAGVSQTPSNKVTEKGKYVELRCDPISGHTALYWYRQSLGQGPEFLIYFQGTGAADDSGLPNDRFFAVRPEGSVSTLKIQRTERGDSAVYLCASSATSGDTEAFFGQGTRLTVV.

This chain connects TRBV6-1 to TRBJ2-2, with no clear D. The V gene's germline CDR1 is MNHNS and CDR2 SASEGT. Trimming removed 2 bases at V and 4 bases at J, with 5 bases between. This CDR3 has 13 residues. The CDR3 reads CASSETLTGELFF. CDR3 DNA sequence: TGTGCCAGCAGTGAAACCCTCACCGGGGAGCTGTTTTTT.

The V call is TRBV28, the J call TRBJ1-1; no clear D. The germline gives CDR1 MDHEN, CDR2 SYDVKM. V lost 3 bases and J 1 base, leaving 9 bases between the germline ends. The CDR3 contains 14 residues. The chain's CDR3 is CASSFSPPNTEAFF. As DNA, the CDR3 is TGTGCCAGCAGTTTCTCCCCCCCGAACACTGAAGCTTTCTTT.

This chain connects TRBV18 to TRBJ2-1; the D call may be TRBD1 or TRBD2 (5 bases each). The V end was cut by 3 bases, the J end by 0 bases, with 15 bases between. The CDR3 has 17 residues. Germline V CDR1 and CDR2: KGHSH, LQKENI. The CDR3 sequence is CASSPREGPSSYNEQFF. The CDR3 DNA is TGTGCCAGCTCACCCAGAGAGGGGCCTAGCTCCTACAATGAGCAGTTCTTC.

CDR3 nucleotide sequence: TGTGCCAGCAGCGTAGAGGGAGGGTACGACTATGGCTACACCTTC. Encoded protein: CASSVEGGYDYGYTF. This chain uses TRBV9 with TRBJ1-2, with D hard to call. Looked up from germline, CDR1 is SGDLS and CDR2 is YYNGEE. With 0 bases removed from V and 3 bases from J, the gap between germline ends came to 12 bases. The length of the CDR3 is 15 residues.

The V and J genes are TRBV5-4 and TRBJ2-1; TRBD1 or TRBD2 may be the D gene (5 bases each). Germline lookup yields CDR1 SGHNT and CDR2 YYREEE (reference sequence). This CDR3 is built from 15 residues. V lost 0 bases and J lost 2, with 9 bases in between. CDR3 loop: CASSLVGDAYNEQFF. The CDR3 coding sequence is TGTGCCAGCAGCTTGGTAGGGGACGCCTACAATGAGCAGTTCTTC.

V gene TRBV25-1 combines with J gene TRBJ2-3; possible D gene TRBD1, 5 bases. Per the germline V gene, CDR1 is MGHDK and CDR2 is SYGVNS. The length of the CDR3 is 15 residues. V dropped 1 base and J dropped 1 base, with 9 bases sitting between them. CDR3 protein: CASSEFGARTDTQYF. The CDR3 DNA reads as TGTGCCAGCAGTGAATTTGGGGCCCGCACAGATACGCAGTATTTT. Supplemented by reference TRBV25-1 and TRBJ2-3, the full variable domain reads EADIYQTPRYLVIGTGKKITLECSQTMGHDKMYWYQQDPGMELHLIHYSYGVNSTEKGDLSSESTVSRIRTEHFPLTLESARPSHTSQYLCASSEFGARTDTQYFGPGTRLTVL.

This chain joins TRBV30 and TRBJ2-3; 9 bases line up with TRBD2. V shed 4 bases and J 4 bases; nucleotides not matched to a gene: 6. Germline-derived CDR1 and CDR2 are GTSNPN and SVGIG (reference sequence). The CDR3 covers 14 residues. The CDR3 bases are TGTGCCTGGACGGGCGGGAGGGCCGCAGATACGCAGTATTTT. Its protein product is CAWTGGRAADTQYF.

The chain employs TRBV7-3 and TRBJ2-7; 7 nucleotides align to TRBD2. CDR3 length: 14 amino acids. Germline-derived CDR1 and CDR2 are SGHTA and FQGTGA. With 1 base clipped from V and 0 bases from J, the junction kept 0 bases outside the gene matches. The CDR3 here is CASSLRGGSYEQYF. Here the CDR3 DNA reads TGTGCCAGCAGCTTAAGGGGGGGCTCCTACGAGCAGTACTTC.

The chain recombines TRBV28 with TRBJ1-5, with unresolved D. The germline V gene has CDR1 MDHEN and CDR2 SYDVKM. V was cut by 9 bases and J by 7 bases, with 13 bases left in between. This CDR3 is built from 12 residues. CDR3 loop: CASESGVQPQHF. The CDR3 bases are TGTGCCAGTGAATCGGGTGTGCAGCCCCAGCATTTT.

This clone has a single count. The rearrangement uses TRBV18 and TRBJ2-1, with 7 bases fitting TRBD2. Losses at the gene ends were 2 bases for V and 6 bases for J; bases not matched to a gene: 7. Germline V gene data show CDR1 as KGHSH and CDR2 as LQKENI. The length of the CDR3 is 15 residues. The CDR3 DNA reads TGTGCCAGCTCACCATCAGCGGGATACCGCAATGAGCAGTTCTTC. Its protein product is CASSPSAGYRNEQFF.

Turning to this clone: The same CDR3 arises from other DNA sequences in this sample as well. The V call is TRBV27, the J call TRBJ2-2; no definite D call. The CDR3 is made up of 12 amino acids. Germline V gene lookup returns CDR1 MNHEY and CDR2 SMNVEV (reference sequence). V lost 1 base and J lost 6, with 3 bases in between. The CDR3 loop is CASSLLSGELFF. The CDR3 DNA sequence: TGTGCCAGCAGTTTATTGTCCGGGGAGCTGTTTTTT.

A word on this clone: At the DNA level, this CDR3 is encoded by other sequences in the same sample as well. The CDR3 loop reads CASSLRGGTEAFF. For the CDR3, the DNA is TGTGCCAGCAGCTTAAGAGGGGGCACTGAAGCTTTCTTT. The rearrangement uses TRBV7-3 and TRBJ1-1; D is perhaps TRBD1 (6 bases). V gave up 1 base and J gave up 4 bases, with 7 bases separating them. Germline values: CDR1 SGHTA, CDR2 FQGTGA. CDR3 size: 13 residues. Together with reference TRBV7-3 and TRBJ1-1, the CDR3 gives the full variable domain: GAGVSQTPSNKVTEKGKYVELRCDPISGHTALYWYRQSLGQGPEFLIYFQGTGAADDSGLPNDRFFAVRPEGSVSTLKIQRTERGDSAVYLCASSLRGGTEAFFGQGTRLTVV.

The rearrangement links TRBV6-6 to TRBJ2-7, with D possibly matching TRBD1 (6 bases). CDR3 length equals 16 residues. CDR1 and CDR2 (germline): MNHNY, SVGAGI (reference sequence). The germline V and J ends were trimmed by 0 bases and 1 base, with 13 bases remaining between them. CDR3 region: CASSYSFRDTSYEQYF. CDR3 nucleotide sequence: TGTGCCAGCAGTTACTCCTTTCGGGACACGTCCTACGAGCAGTACTTC.